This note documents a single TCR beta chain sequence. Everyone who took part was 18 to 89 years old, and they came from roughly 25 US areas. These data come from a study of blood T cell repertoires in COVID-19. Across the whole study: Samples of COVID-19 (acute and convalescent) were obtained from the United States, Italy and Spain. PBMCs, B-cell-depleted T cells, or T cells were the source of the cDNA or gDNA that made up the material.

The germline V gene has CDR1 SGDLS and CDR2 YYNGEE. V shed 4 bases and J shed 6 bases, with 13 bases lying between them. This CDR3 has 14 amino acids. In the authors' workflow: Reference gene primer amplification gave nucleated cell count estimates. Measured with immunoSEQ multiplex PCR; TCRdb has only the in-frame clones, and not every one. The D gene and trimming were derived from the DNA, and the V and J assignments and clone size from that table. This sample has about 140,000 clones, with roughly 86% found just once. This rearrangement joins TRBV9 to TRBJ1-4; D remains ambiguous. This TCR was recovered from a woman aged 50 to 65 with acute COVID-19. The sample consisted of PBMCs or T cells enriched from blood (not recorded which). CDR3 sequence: CASSPLWQDEKLFF. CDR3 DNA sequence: TGTGCCAGCAGCCCCTTGTGGCAGGATGAAAAACTGTTTTTT.